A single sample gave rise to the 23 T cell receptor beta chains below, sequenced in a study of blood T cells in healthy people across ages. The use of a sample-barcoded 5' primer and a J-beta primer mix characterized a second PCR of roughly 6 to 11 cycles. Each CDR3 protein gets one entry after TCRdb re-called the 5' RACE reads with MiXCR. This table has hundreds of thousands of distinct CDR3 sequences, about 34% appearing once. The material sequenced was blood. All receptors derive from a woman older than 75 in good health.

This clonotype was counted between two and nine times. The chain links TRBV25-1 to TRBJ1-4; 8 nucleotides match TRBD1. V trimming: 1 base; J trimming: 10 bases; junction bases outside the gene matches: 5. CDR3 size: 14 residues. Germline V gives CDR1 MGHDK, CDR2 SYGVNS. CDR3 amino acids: CASSESDRVGKLFF. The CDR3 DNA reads TGTGCCAGCAGTGAATCGGACAGGGTTGGAAAACTGTTTTTT.

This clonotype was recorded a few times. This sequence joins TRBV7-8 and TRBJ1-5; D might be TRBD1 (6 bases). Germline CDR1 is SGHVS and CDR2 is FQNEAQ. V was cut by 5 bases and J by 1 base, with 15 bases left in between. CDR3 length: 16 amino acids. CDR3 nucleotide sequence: TGTGCCAGCAGCCGAAGGACAGATCGGAGCAATCAGCCCCAGCATTTT. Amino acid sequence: CASSRRTDRSNQPQHF.

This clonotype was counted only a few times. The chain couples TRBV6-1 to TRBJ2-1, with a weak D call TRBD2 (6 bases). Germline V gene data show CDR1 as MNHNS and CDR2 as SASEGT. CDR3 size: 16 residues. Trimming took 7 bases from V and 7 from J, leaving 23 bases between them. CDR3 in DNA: TGTGCCAGCATCGCTACCGGAGGGGCGCGCGTTAATGAGCAGTTCTTC. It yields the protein CASIATGGARVNEQFF.

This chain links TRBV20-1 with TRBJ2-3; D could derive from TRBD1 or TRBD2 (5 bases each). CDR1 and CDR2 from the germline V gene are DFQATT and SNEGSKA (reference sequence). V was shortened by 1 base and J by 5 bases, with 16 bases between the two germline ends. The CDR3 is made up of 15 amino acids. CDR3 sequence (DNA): TGCAGTGCTAGAGCCGGGGCTAGCCGAGGAGATACGCAGTATTTT. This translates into CSARAGASRGDTQYF.

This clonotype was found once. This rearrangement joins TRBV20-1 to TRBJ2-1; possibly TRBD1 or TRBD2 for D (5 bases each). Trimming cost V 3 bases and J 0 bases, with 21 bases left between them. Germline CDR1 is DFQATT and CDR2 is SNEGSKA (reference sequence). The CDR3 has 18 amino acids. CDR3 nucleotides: TGCAGTGCTAGCCCCAACCGGGACCCAACTAGCTCCTACAATGAGCAGTTCTTC. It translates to CSASPNRDPTSSYNEQFF.

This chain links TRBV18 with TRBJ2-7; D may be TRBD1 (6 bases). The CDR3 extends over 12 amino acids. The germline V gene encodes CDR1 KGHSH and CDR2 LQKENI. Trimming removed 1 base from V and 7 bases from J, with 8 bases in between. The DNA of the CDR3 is TGTGCCAGCTCACCACTTGGACAGGAGCAGTACTTC. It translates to CASSPLGQEQYF.

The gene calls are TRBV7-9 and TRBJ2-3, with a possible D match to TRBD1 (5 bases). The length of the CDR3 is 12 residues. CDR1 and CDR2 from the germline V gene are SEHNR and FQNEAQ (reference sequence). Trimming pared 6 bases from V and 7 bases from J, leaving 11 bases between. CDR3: CASSLKDNTQYF. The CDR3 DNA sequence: TGTGCCAGCAGTTTAAAGGACAATACGCAGTATTTT.

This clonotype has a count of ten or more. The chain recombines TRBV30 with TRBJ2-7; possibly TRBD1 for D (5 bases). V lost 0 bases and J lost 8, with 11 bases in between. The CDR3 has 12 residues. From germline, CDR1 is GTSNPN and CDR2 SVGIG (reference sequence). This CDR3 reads CAWSVEGVQQYF. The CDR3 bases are TGTGCCTGGAGTGTAGAAGGGGTCCAGCAGTACTTC. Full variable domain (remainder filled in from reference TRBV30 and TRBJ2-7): SQTIHQWPATLVQPVGSPLSLECTVEGTSNPNLYWYRQAAGRGLQLLFYSVGIGQISSEVPQNLSASRPQDRQFILSSKKLLLSDSGFYLCAWSVEGVQQYFGPGTRLTVT.

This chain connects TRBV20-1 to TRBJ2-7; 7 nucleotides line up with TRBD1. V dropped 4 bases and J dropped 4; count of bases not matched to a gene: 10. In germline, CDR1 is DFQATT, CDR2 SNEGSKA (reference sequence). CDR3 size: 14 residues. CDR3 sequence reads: CSATNDRDGYEQYF. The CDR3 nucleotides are TGCAGTGCTACCAACGACAGGGATGGTTACGAGCAGTACTTC.

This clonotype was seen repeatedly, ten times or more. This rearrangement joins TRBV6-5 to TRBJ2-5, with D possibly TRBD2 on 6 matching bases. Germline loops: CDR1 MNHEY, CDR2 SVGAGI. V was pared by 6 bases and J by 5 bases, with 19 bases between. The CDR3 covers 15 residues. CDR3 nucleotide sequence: TGTGCCAGCAGGGAGAAATTACTAGCTCGGGAGACCCAGTACTTC. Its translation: CASREKLLARETQYF.

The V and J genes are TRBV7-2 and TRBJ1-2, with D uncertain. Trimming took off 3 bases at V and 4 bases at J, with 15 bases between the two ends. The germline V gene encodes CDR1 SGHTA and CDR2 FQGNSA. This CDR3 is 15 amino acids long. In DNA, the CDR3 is TGTGCCAGCAGCTTCACCGGGGTTGGGGTCTATGGCTACACCTTC. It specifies CASSFTGVGVYGYTF. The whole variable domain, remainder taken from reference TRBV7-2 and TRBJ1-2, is GAGVSQSPSNKVTEKGKDVELRCDPISGHTALYWYRQSLGQGLEFLIYFQGNSAPDKSGLPSDRFSAERTGGSVSTLTIQRTQQEDSAVYLCASSFTGVGVYGYTFGSGTRLTVV.

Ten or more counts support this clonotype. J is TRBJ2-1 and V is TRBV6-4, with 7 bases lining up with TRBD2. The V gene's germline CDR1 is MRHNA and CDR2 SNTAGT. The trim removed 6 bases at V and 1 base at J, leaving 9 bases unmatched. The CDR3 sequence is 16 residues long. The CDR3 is CASSLAWGGSYNEQFF. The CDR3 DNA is TGTGCCAGCAGCCTAGCGTGGGGGGGTTCCTACAATGAGCAGTTCTTC.

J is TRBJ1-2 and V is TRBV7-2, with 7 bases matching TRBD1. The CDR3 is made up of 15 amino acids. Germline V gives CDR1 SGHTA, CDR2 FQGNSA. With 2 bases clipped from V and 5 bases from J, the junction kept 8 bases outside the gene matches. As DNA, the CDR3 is TGTGCCAGCAGCTTACTTGCAGGGGGAGTGTATGGCTACACCTTC. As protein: CASSLLAGGVYGYTF.

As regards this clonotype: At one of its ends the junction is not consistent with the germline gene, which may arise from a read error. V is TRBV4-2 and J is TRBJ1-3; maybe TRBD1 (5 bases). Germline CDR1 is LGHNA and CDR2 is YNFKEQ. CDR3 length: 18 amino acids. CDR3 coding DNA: TGTGCCAGCAGCCAAGAAGGAACAGGCTATACCTCTGGAAACACCGTATATTTT. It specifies CASSQEGTGYTSGNTVYF.

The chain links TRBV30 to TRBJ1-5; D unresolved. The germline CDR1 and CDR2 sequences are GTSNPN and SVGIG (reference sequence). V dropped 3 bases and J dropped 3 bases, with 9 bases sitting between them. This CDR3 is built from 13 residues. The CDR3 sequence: CAWRAWANQPQHF. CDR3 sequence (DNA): TGTGCCTGGAGAGCTTGGGCCAATCAGCCCCAGCATTTT.

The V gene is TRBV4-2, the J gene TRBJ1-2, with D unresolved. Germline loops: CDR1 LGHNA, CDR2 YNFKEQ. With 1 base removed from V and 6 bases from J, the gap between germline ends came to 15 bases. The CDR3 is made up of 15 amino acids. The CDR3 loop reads CASSQVVERADGYTF. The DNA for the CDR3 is TGTGCCAGCAGCCAAGTAGTAGAGCGCGCAGATGGCTACACCTTC.

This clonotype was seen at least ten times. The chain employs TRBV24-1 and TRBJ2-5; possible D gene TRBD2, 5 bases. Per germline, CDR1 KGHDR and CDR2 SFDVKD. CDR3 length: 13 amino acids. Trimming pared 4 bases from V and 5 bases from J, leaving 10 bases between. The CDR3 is CATSDPGRETQYF. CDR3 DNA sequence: TGTGCCACCAGTGACCCGGGAAGGGAGACCCAGTACTTC.

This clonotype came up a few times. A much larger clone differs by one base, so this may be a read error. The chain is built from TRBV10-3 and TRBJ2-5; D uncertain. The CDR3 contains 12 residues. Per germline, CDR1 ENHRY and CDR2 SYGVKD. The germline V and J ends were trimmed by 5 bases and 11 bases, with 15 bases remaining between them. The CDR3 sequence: CAISPPLGEQYF. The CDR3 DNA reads TGTGCCATCAGTCCTCCCCTGGGTGAGCAGTACTTC.

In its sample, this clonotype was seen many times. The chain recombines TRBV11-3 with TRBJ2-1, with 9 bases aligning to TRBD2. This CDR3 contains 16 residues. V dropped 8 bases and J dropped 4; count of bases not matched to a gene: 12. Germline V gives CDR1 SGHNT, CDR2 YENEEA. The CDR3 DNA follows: TGTGCCAGCGCGTTGCGTTCTAGCGGGGAATACAATGAGCAGTTCTTC. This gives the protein CASALRSSGEYNEQFF.

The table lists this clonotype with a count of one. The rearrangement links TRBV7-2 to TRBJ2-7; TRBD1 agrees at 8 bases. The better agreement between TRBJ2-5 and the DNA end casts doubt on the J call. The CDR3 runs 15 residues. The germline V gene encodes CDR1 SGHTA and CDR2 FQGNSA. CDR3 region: CASSPNLDRGETQYF. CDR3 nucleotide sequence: TGTGCCAGCAGCCCTAACCTCGACAGGGGAGAGACCCAGTACTTC.

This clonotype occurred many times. CDR3 residues: CSAEPGVQETQYF. DNA of the CDR3: TGCAGTGCTGAACCGGGGGTTCAAGAGACCCAGTACTTC. The chain carries TRBV20-1 and TRBJ2-5, with D tentatively TRBD2 (6 bases). The V end lost 5 bases, the J end lost 2 bases, and 12 bases lay between the germline ends. This CDR3 has 13 amino acids. CDR1 is DFQATT, CDR2 SNEGSKA, per germline (reference sequence).

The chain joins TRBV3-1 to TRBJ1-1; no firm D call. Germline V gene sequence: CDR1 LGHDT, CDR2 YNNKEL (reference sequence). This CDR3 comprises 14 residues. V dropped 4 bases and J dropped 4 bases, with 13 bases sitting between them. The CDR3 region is CASSPSLIFTEAFF. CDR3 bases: TGTGCCAGCAGCCCGTCTCTTATCTTCACTGAAGCTTTCTTT.

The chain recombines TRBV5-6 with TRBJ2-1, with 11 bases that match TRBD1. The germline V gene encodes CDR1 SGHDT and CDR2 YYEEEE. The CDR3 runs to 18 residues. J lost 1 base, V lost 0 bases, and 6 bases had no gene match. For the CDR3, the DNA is TGTGCCAGCAGCTTGGAGGAAGGACAGGGGGCATCCTACAATGAGCAGTTCTTC. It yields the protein CASSLEEGQGASYNEQFF.